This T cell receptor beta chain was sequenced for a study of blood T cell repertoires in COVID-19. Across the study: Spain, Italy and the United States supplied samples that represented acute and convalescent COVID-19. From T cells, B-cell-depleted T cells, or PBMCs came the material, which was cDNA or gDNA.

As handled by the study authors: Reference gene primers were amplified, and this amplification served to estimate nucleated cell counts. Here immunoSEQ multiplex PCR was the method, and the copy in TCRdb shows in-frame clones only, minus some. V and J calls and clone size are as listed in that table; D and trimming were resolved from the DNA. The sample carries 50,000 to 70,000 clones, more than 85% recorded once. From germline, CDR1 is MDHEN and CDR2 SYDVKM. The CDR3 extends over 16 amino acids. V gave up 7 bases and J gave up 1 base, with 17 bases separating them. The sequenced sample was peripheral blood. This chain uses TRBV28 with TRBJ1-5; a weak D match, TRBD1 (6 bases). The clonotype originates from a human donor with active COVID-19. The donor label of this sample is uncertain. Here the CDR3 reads CASTLLRGSSNQPQHF. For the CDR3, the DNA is TGTGCCAGCACCCTATTGAGGGGGTCGAGCAATCAGCCCCAGCATTTT.